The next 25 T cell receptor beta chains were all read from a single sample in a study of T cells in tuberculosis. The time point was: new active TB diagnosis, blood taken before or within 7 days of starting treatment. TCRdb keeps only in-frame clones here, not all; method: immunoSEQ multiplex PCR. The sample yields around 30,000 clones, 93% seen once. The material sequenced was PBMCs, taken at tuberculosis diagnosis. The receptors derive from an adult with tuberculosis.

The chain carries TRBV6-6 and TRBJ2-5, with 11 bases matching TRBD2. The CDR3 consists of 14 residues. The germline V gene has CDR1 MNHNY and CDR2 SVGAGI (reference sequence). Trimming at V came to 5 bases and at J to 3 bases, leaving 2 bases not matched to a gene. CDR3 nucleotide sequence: TGTGCCAGCAGTACGGGACTAGCGGAAGAGACCCAGTACTTC. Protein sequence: CASSTGLAEETQYF.

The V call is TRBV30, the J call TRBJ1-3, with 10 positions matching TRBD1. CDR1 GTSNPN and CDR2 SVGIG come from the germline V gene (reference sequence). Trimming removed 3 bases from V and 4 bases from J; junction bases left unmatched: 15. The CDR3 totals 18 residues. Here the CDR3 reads CAWSLPGTGEAAGNTIYF. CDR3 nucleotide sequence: TGTGCCTGGAGCCTCCCCGGGACAGGGGAAGCAGCCGGAAACACCATATATTTT.

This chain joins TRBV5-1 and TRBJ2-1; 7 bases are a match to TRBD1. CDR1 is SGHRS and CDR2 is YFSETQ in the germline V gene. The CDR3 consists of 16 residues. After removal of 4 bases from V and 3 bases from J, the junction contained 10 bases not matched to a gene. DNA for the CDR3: TGCGCCAGCAGCCTAAGGGGGCCCGACTACTACAATGAGCAGTTCTTC. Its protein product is CASSLRGPDYYNEQFF.

In DNA, the CDR3 is TGCGCCAGCAGCCAATTAGCGGGGGGGAGGTACGAGCAGTACTTC. Translation: CASSQLAGGRYEQYF. The chain has TRBV4-1 and TRBJ2-7; TRBD2 matches at 11 bases. The CDR3 sequence is 15 residues long. Germline values: CDR1 MGHRA, CDR2 YSYEKL. V shed 2 bases and J 4 bases; nucleotides not matched to a gene: 4.

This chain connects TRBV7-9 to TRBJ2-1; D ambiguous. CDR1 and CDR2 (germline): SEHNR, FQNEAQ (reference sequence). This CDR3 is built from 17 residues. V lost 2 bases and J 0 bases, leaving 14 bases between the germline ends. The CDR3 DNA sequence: TGTGCCAGCAGCTTAAGTAGTGCGTTGAGCTCCTACAATGAGCAGTTCTTC. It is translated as CASSLSSALSSYNEQFF. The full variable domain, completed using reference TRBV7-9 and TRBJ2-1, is DTGVSQNPRHKITKRGQNVTFRCDPISEHNRLYWYRQTLGQGPEFLTYFQNEAQLEKSRLLSDRFSAERPKGSFSTLEIQRTEQGDSAMYLCASSLSSALSSYNEQFFGPGTRLTVL.

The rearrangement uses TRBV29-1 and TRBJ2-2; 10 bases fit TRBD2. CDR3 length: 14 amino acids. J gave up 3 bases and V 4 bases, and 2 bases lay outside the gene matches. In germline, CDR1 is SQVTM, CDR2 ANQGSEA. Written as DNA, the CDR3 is TGCAGCGTTGTACTAGCGGGACACACCGGGGAGCTGTTTTTT. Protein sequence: CSVVLAGHTGELFF.

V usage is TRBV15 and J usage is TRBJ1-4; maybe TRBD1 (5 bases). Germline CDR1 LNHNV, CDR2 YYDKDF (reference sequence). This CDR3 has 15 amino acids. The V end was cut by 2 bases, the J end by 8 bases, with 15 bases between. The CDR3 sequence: CATSRPDQGVEKLFF. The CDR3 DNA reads TGTGCCACCAGCAGACCGGACCAAGGGGTGGAAAAACTGTTTTTT.

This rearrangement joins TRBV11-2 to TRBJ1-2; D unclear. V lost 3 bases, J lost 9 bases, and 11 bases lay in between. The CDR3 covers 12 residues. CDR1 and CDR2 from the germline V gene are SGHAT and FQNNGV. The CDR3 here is CASSFGEGSYTF. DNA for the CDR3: TGTGCCAGCAGCTTCGGGGAAGGGAGCTACACCTTC.

The CDR3 DNA sequence: TGTGCCAGCAGCTTGGGGAGTGGCATTCAGTACTTC. Translated: CASSLGSGIQYF. The chain carries TRBV5-4 and TRBJ2-4, with no clear D. Germline V CDR1 and CDR2: SGHNT, YYREEE (reference sequence). The V and J ends lost 0 bases and 9 bases respectively, with 7 bases between them. The CDR3 spans 12 residues.

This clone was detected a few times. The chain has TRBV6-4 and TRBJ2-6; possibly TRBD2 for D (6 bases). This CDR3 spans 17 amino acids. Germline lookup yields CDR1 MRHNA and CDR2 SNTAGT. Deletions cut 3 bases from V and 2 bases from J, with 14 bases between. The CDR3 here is CASSESEGGTGANVLTF. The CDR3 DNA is TGTGCCAGCAGTGAATCGGAAGGAGGGACTGGGGCCAACGTCCTGACTTTC.

The CDR3 is CASSLVASNEQFF. The CDR3, as DNA: TGTGCCAGCAGCCTGGTAGCATCCAATGAGCAGTTCTTC. The chain recombines TRBV5-6 with TRBJ2-1, with D unresolved. This CDR3 region has 13 residues. Germline V CDR1 and CDR2: SGHDT, YYEEEE. Trimming stripped 4 bases from V and 6 bases from J, with 11 bases between.

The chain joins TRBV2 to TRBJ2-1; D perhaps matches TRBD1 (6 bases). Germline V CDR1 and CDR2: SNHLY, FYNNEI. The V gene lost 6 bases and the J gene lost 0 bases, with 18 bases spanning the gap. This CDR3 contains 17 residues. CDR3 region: CASSRRTVRDSYNEQFF. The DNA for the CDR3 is TGTGCCAGCAGCCGAAGGACAGTTCGCGACTCCTACAATGAGCAGTTCTTC.

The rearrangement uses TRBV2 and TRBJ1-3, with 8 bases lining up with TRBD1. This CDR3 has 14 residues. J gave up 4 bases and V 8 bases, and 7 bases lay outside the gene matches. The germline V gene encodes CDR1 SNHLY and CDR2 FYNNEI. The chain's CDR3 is CASGQGAAGNTIYF. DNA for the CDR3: TGTGCCAGCGGTCAGGGGGCTGCAGGAAACACCATATATTTT.

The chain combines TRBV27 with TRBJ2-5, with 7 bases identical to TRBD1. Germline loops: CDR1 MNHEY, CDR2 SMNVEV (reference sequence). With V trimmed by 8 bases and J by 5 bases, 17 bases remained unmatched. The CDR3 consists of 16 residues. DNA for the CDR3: TGTGCCAGCGCCGCAGGGGGACCGGGCGGTCGGGAGACCCAGTACTTC. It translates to CASAAGGPGGRETQYF.

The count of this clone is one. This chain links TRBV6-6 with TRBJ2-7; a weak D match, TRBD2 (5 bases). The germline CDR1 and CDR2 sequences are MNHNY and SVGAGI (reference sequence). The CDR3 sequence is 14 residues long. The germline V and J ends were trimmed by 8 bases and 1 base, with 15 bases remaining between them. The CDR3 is CASEWERQSYEQYF. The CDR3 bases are TGTGCCAGCGAGTGGGAGCGGCAGTCCTACGAGCAGTACTTC.

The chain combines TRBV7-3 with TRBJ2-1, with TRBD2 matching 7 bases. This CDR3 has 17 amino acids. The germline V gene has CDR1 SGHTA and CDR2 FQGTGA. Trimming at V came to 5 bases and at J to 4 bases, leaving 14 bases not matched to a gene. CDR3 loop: CASSERGSRRGYNEQFF. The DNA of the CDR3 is TGTGCCAGCAGCGAGCGGGGATCTCGACGGGGGTACAATGAGCAGTTCTTC.

CDR3 in DNA: TGTGCCAGTAGTGACCAGGGACAAGAGACCCAGTACTTC. The encoded protein is CASSDQGQETQYF. This rearrangement joins TRBV19 to TRBJ2-5; D might be TRBD1 (5 bases). This CDR3 has 13 residues. Germline CDR1 and CDR2: LNHDA and SQIVND (reference sequence). Trimming stripped 5 bases from V and 2 bases from J, with 9 bases between.

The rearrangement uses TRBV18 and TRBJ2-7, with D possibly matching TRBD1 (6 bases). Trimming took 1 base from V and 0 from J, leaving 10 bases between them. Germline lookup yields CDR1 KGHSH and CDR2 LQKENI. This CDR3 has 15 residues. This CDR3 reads CASSPRTVNSYEQYF. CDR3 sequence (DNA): TGTGCCAGCTCACCACGGACAGTGAACTCCTACGAGCAGTACTTC.

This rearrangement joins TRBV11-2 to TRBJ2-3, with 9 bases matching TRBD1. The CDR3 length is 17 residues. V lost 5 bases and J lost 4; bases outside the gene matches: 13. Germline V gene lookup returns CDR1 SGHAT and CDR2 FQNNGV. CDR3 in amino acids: CASSPTSNRGLADTQYF. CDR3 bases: TGTGCCAGCAGCCCAACATCAAACAGGGGGCTGGCAGATACGCAGTATTTT.

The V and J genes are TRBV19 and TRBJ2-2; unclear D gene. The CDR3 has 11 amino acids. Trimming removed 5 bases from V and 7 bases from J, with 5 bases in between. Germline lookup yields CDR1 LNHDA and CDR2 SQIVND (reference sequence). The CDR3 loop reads CASSYGGELFF. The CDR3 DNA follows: TGTGCCAGTAGTTACGGCGGGGAGCTGTTTTTT.

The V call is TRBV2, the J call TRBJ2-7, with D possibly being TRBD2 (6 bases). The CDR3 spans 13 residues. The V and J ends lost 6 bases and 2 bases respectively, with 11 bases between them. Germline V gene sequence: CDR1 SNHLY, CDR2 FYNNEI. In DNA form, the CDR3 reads TGTGCCAGCAGGGGGGACTTTACCTACGAGCAGTACTTC. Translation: CASRGDFTYEQYF.

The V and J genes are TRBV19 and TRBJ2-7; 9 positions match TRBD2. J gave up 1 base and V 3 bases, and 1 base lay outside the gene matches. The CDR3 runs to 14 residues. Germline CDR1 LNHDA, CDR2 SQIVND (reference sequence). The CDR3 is CASSMTSGSYEQYF. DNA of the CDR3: TGTGCCAGTAGTATGACTAGCGGTTCCTACGAGCAGTACTTC.

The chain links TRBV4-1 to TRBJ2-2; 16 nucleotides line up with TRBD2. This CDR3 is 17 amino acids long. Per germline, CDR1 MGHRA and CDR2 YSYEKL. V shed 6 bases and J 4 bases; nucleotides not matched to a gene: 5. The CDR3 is CASSGTSGGAVTGELFF. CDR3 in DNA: TGCGCCAGCAGTGGGACTAGCGGGGGGGCCGTCACCGGGGAGCTGTTTTTT.

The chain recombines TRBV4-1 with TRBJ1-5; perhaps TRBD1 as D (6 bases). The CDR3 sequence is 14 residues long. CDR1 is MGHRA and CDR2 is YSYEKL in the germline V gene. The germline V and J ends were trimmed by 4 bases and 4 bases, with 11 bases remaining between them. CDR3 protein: CASSLQTGNQPQHF. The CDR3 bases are TGCGCCAGCAGCCTCCAGACAGGTAATCAGCCCCAGCATTTT.

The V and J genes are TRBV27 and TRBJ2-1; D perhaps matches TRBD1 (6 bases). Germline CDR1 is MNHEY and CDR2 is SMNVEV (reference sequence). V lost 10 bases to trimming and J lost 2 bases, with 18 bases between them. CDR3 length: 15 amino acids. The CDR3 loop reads CATRGKQGAYNEQFF. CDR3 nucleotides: TGTGCCACCCGAGGGAAACAGGGCGCCTACAATGAGCAGTTCTTC.